These 16 T cell receptor beta chains were sequenced from one sample in a study of OX40 agonist ivuxolimab in advanced cancers. Library creation used the immunoSEQ multiplex PCR assay. The immuneACCESS repertoire file appears here via TCRdb, limited to in-frame rearrangements. These files lack a portion of the clones; in checked studies, under half of the deficit traces to unresolved V genes, and the cause of the others is not known. This sample is represented by tens of thousands of clones; roughly 90% of them were singletons. The ten biggest clones cover approximately 0.7% of the sample. This specimen was CD4+ or CD8+ T cells sorted from blood, taken in a trial of the OX40 agonist ivuxolimab. The receptors come from an adult with an advanced solid tumor such as melanoma, head and neck, liver or kidney cancer.

The V call is TRBV7-9, the J call TRBJ2-1; the D gene could be TRBD1 or TRBD2 (5 bases each). CDR3 length: 11 amino acids. V was trimmed by 6 bases and J by 10 bases, leaving 10 bases between them. Germline V gene sequence: CDR1 SEHNR, CDR2 FQNEAQ (reference sequence). The CDR3 coding sequence is TGTGCCAGCAGGAAGGGACGGGAGCAGTTCTTC. Protein: CASRKGREQFF.

J is TRBJ2-2 and V is TRBV15, with TRBD2 identical over 10 bases. CDR3 length equals 16 residues. Germline V gives CDR1 LNHNV, CDR2 YYDKDF (reference sequence). J lost 7 bases, V lost 3 bases, and 8 bases had no gene match. CDR3 region: CATSRTGTSEGGELFF. The DNA of the CDR3 is TGTGCCACCAGCAGGACCGGGACTAGCGAAGGCGGGGAGCTGTTTTTT. Combining the CDR3 with reference TRBV15 and TRBJ2-2 gives the whole variable domain DAMVIQNPRYQVTQFGKPVTLSCSQTLNHNVMYWYQQKSSQAPKLLFHYYDKDFNNEADTPDNFQSRRPNTSFCFLDIRSPGLGDTAMYLCATSRTGTSEGGELFFGEGSRLTVL.

The J gene is TRBJ2-1, the V gene TRBV10-2; TRBD2 matches 14 bases. J gave up 8 bases and V 5 bases, and 8 bases lay outside the gene matches. Per the germline V gene, CDR1 is WSHSY and CDR2 is SAAADI. The CDR3 extends over 16 amino acids. The CDR3 protein is CASSYPGLAGVDEQFF. Here the CDR3 DNA reads TGCGCCAGCAGTTACCCGGGACTAGCGGGAGTCGATGAGCAGTTCTTC.

The chain combines TRBV5-4 with TRBJ2-3, with 14 nucleotides matching TRBD2. Trimming cost V 4 bases and J 0 bases; bases outside gene matches: 10. The CDR3 runs 19 residues. From germline, CDR1 is SGHNT and CDR2 YYREEE (reference sequence). The CDR3 spells CASSPTGTSGRTSTDTQYF. CDR3 coding DNA: TGTGCCAGCAGCCCCACCGGGACTAGCGGGAGAACTAGCACAGATACGCAGTATTTT.

This chain links TRBV7-3 with TRBJ1-1, with D possibly matching TRBD1 (5 bases). Looked up from germline, CDR1 is SGHTA and CDR2 is FQGTGA. The V gene lost 4 bases and the J gene lost 3 bases, with 9 bases spanning the gap. The CDR3 covers 13 residues. The CDR3 loop is CASSSQGYTEAFF. CDR3 bases: TGTGCCAGCAGCTCCCAGGGTTACACTGAAGCTTTCTTT.

The CDR3 loop is CASSLALRDRGGNTIYF. The DNA of the CDR3 is TGTGCCAGCAGCTTAGCGCTCCGGGACAGGGGTGGAAACACCATATATTTT. The V call is TRBV7-9, the J call TRBJ1-3; 10 bases line up with TRBD1. This CDR3 is built from 17 residues. Germline values: CDR1 SEHNR, CDR2 FQNEAQ (reference sequence). V trimming: 0 bases; J trimming: 3 bases; junction bases outside the gene matches: 5.

The chain links TRBV7-8 to TRBJ2-2, with D possibly called TRBD1 or TRBD2 (6 bases each). The CDR3 has 15 residues. Germline CDR1 reads SGHVS; CDR2 reads FQNEAQ. V lost 5 bases and J 5 bases, leaving 15 bases between the germline ends. The CDR3, as DNA: TGTGCCAGCAGCGTAGTGACTAGGGGGACCGGGGAGCTGTTTTTT. It codes for CASSVVTRGTGELFF.

The chain's CDR3 is CASRAIAGANVLTF. DNA of the CDR3: TGTGCCAGCAGGGCCATAGCCGGGGCCAACGTCCTGACTTTC. This chain joins TRBV6-5 and TRBJ2-6; D call uncertain. The CDR3 extends over 14 amino acids. The V end was cut by 6 bases, the J end by 4 bases, with 10 bases between. Germline loops: CDR1 MNHEY, CDR2 SVGAGI.

The chain has TRBV2 and TRBJ2-1; 8 nucleotides match TRBD1. CDR3 length: 15 amino acids. Germline CDR1 is SNHLY and CDR2 is FYNNEI. Trimming removed 7 bases from V and 7 bases from J; junction bases left unmatched: 12. Here the CDR3 reads CASITQGAATNEQFF. The CDR3 nucleotides are TGTGCCAGCATCACTCAGGGGGCCGCAACTAATGAGCAGTTCTTC.

The J gene is TRBJ1-3, the V gene TRBV28; 9 positions match TRBD1. Germline assignment: CDR1 MDHEN and CDR2 SYDVKM. The V gene end was trimmed by 5 bases and the J gene end by 7 bases; junction bases not matched to a gene: 12. This CDR3 comprises 16 residues. The CDR3 DNA is TGTGCCAGCAGTAAATCCGGGACAGGGTTTCGGAACACCATATATTTT. Encoded protein: CASSKSGTGFRNTIYF.

The chain links TRBV11-3 to TRBJ2-5; a weak D match, TRBD1 (6 bases). The CDR3 spans 17 residues. V lost 5 bases, J lost 5 bases, and 24 bases lay in between. Looked up from germline, CDR1 is SGHNT and CDR2 is YENEEA. The CDR3 bases are TGTGCCAGCAGCATTAGCCACAGGGCCCTTTTCCTTGAGACCCAGTACTTC. This sequence encodes CASSISHRALFLETQYF. The full variable domain, with the rest looked up from reference TRBV11-3 and TRBJ2-5, is EAGVVQSPRYKIIEKKQPVAFWCNPISGHNTLYWYLQNLGQGPELLIRYENEEAVDDSQLPKDRFSAERLKGVDSTLKIQPAELGDSAVYLCASSISHRALFLETQYFGPGTRLLVL.

There are a few counts of this clone. The rearrangement links TRBV4-3 to TRBJ2-1, with 9 positions matching TRBD1. This CDR3 is built from 16 residues. The germline V gene has CDR1 LGHNA and CDR2 YSLEER. J gave up 6 bases and V 4 bases, and 10 bases lay outside the gene matches. The CDR3 reads CASSPQTGGYANEQFF. In DNA, the CDR3 is TGCGCCAGCAGCCCGCAGACAGGGGGATATGCCAATGAGCAGTTCTTC.

The chain recombines TRBV5-1 with TRBJ1-5; 7 bases are shared with TRBD1. Germline V gives CDR1 SGHRS, CDR2 YFSETQ. CDR3 length equals 13 residues. V trimming: 7 bases; J trimming: 4 bases; junction bases outside the gene matches: 5. In DNA, the CDR3 is TGCGCCAGCCGACAGGGAGTAAATCAGCCCCAGCATTTT. Translation: CASRQGVNQPQHF.

The V call is TRBV4-1, the J call TRBJ1-4; D is unresolved. The CDR3 covers 15 residues. Germline CDR1 reads MGHRA; CDR2 reads YSYEKL. V shed 5 bases and J shed 0 bases, with 10 bases lying between them. The CDR3 reads CASSKGATTNEKLFF. CDR3 coding DNA: TGCGCCAGCAGCAAGGGCGCTACAACTAATGAAAAACTGTTTTTT.

This sequence joins TRBV11-3 and TRBJ2-5; no definite D call. The CDR3 is made up of 11 amino acids. Germline values: CDR1 SGHNT, CDR2 YENEEA. V lost 1 base to trimming and J lost 5 bases, with 2 bases between them. The CDR3 coding sequence is TGTGCCAGCAGCTTAGTGGAGACCCAGTACTTC. This sequence encodes CASSLVETQYF.

The chain carries TRBV7-2 and TRBJ2-1; 11 bases agree with TRBD2. There are 17 residues in the CDR3. Germline V gene data show CDR1 as SGHTA and CDR2 as FQGNSA. V shed 2 bases and J 4 bases; nucleotides not matched to a gene: 7. The CDR3 is CASSLTRLAGTYNEQFF. In DNA form, the CDR3 reads TGTGCCAGCAGCTTAACTCGACTAGCGGGGACATACAATGAGCAGTTCTTC.